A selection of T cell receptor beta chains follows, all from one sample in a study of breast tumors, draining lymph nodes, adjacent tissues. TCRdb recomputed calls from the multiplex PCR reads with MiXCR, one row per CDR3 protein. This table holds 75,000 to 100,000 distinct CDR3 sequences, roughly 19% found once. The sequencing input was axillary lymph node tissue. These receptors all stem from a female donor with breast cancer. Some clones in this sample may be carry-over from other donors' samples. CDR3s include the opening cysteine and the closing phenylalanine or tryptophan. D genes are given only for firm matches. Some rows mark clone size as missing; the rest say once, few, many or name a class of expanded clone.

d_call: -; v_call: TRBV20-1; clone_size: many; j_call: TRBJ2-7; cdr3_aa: CSASKSGFAYEQYF; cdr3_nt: TGCAGTGCCAGCAAGTCTGGGTTCGCCTACGAGCAGTACTTC
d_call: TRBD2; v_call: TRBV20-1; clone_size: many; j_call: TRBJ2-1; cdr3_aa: CSARDSGRVNEQFF; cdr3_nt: TGCAGTGCTAGAGATTCCGGGAGGGTGAATGAGCAGTTCTTC
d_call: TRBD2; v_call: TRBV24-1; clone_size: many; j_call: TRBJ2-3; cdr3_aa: CATSDGGGSTDTQYF; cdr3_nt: TGTGCCACCAGTGATGGGGGGGGGAGCACAGATACGCAGTATTTT
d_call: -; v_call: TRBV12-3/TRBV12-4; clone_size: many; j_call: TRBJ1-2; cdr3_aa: CASSLLAEGDGYTF; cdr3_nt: TGTGCCAGCAGTTTATTAGCAGAAGGGGATGGCTACACCTTC
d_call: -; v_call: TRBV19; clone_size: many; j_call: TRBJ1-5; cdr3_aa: CASSLLDQPQHF; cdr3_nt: TGTGCCAGTAGTCTCCTCGATCAGCCCCAGCATTTT
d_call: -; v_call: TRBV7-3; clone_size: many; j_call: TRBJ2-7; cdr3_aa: CASSLGQGGSYEQYF; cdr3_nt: TGTGCCAGCAGCTTAGGGCAGGGGGGATCCTACGAGCAGTACTTC
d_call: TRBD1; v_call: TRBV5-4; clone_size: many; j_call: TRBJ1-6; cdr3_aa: CASSGDRATLNSPLHF; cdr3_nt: TGTGCCAGCAGCGGGGACAGGGCTACCCTTAATTCACCCCTCCACTTT
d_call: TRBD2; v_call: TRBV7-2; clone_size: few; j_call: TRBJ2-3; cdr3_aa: CASSRGGGTDTQYF; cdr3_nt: TGTGCCAGCAGCCGGGGGGGGGGCACAGATACGCAGTATTTT
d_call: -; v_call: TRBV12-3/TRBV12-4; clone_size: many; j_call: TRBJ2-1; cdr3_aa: CASSFRRDEQFF; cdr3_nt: TGTGCCAGCAGTTTCCGCCGGGATGAGCAGTTCTTC
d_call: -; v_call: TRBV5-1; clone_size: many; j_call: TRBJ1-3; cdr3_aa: CASSLEWGVKGNTIYF; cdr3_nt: TGCGCCAGCAGCTTGGAGTGGGGCGTGAAAGGAAACACCATATATTTT
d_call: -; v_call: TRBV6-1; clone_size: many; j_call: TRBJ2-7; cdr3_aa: CASSEPIWPMYF; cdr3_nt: TGTGCCAGCAGTGAACCCATATGGCCGATGTACTTC
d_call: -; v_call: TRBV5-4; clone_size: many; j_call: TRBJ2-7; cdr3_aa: CASSFETYEQYF; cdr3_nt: TGTGCCAGCAGCTTTGAGACCTACGAGCAGTACTTC
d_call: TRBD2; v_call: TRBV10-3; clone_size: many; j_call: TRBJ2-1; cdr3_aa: CAISVKASGSNEQFF; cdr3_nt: TGTGCCATCAGTGTAAAGGCTAGCGGGAGCAATGAGCAGTTCTTC
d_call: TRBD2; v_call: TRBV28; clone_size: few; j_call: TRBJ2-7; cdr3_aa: CASSFVSPSGSLDF; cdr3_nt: TGTGCCAGCAGTTTTGTATCCCCTAGCGGGTCCCTGGACTTC
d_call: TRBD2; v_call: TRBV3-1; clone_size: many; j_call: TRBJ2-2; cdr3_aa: CASSPPSLLAGTGELFF; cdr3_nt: TGTGCCAGCAGTCCCCCTTCCCTACTAGCGGGAACCGGGGAGCTGTTTTTT
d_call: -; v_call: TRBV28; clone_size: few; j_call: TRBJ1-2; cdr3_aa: CASSGPWQSNYGYTF; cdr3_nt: TGTGCCAGCAGTGGCCCGTGGCAGTCCAACTATGGCTACACCTTC
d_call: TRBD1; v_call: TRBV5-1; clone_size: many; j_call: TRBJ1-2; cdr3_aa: CASSLRMLGQGSDYGYTF; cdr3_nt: TGCGCCAGCAGCTTAAGAATGCTGGGACAGGGCTCTGACTATGGCTACACCTTC
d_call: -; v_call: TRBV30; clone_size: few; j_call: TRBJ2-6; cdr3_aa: CAWRRQYSGANVLTF; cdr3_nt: TGTGCCTGGAGACGGCAGTACTCTGGGGCCAACGTCCTGACTTTC
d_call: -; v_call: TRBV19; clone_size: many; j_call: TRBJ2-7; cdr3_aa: CASSIGGRYEQYF; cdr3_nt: TGTGCCAGTAGTATTGGGGGGCGCTACGAGCAGTACTTC
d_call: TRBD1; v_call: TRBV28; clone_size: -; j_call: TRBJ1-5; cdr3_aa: CASSLSGTGSNQPQHF; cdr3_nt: TGTGCCAGCAGTTTATCCGGGACAGGGAGCAATCAGCCCCAGCATTTT
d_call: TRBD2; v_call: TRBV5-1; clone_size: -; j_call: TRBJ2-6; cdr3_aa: CASSLAGLAGGSGANVLTF; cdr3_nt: TGCGCCAGCAGCTTGGCGGGACTAGCGGGAGGGTCTGGGGCCAACGTCCTGACTTTC
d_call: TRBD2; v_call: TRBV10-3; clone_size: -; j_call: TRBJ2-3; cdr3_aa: CATESGRATDAQYF; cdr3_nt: TGTGCCACTGAAAGCGGGAGGGCCACAGATGCGCAGTATTTT
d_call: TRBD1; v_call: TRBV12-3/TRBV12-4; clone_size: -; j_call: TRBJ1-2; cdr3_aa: CASSLGTGRNGYTF; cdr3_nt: TGTGCCAGCAGTTTAGGGACAGGGCGCAATGGCTACACCTTC
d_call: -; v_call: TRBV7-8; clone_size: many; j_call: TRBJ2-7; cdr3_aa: CASSLGEIYEQYF; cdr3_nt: TGTGCCAGCAGCTTAGGGGAAATCTACGAGCAGTACTTC
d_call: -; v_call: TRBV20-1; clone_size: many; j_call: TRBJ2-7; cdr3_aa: CSAGDRTYEQYF; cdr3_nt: TGCAGTGCTGGGGACCGAACCTACGAGCAGTACTTC
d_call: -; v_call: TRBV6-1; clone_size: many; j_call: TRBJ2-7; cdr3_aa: CASSGAYEQYF; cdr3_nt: TGTGCCAGCAGTGGCGCCTACGAGCAGTACTTC
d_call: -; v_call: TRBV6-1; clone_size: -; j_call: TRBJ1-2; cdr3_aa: CASSSGAAFYGYTF; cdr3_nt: TGTGCCAGCTCCTCCGGCGCAGCCTTCTACGGCTACACCTTC
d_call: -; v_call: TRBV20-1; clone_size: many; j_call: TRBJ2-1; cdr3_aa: CSAPPFTGNEQFF; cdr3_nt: TGCAGTGCCCCCCCCTTTACAGGGAATGAGCAGTTCTTC
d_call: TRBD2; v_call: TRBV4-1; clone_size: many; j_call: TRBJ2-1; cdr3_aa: CASSYVAGDGDEQFF; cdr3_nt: TGCGCCAGCAGTTATGTAGCGGGAGATGGGGATGAGCAGTTCTTC
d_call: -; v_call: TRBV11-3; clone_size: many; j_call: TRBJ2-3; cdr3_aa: CASSLRTADTDTQYF; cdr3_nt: TGTGCCAGCAGCTTACGGACAGCTGACACAGATACGCAGTATTTT
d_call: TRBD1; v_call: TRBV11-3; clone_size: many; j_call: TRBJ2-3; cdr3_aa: CASSLRGQAGDTQYF; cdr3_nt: TGTGCCAGCAGCTTAAGGGGACAGGCTGGAGATACGCAGTATTTT
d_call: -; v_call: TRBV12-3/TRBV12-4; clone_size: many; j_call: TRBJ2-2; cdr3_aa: CASTQGNGELFF; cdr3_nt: TGTGCCAGCACTCAAGGGAACGGGGAGCTGTTTTTT
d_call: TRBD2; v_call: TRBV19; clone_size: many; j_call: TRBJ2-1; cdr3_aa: CASSPRLGGRADNEQFF; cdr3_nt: TGTGCCAGTAGTCCTCGGCTGGGCGGGAGGGCCGACAATGAGCAGTTCTTC
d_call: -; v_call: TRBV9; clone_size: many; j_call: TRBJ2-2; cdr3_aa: CASKSTSADTGELFF; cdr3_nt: TGTGCCAGCAAGAGCACATCGGCCGACACCGGGGAGCTGTTTTTT
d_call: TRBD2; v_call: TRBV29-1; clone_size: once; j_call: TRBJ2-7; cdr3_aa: CSVGTSGIEQYF; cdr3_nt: TGCAGCGTAGGGACTAGCGGGATCGAGCAGTACTTC
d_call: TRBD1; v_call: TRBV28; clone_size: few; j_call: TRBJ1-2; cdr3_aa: CASSLSRGRYYGYTF; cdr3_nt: TGTGCCAGCAGTTTATCCAGGGGGCGATACTATGGCTACACCTTC
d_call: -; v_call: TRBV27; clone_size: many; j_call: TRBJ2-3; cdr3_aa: CASRAAGGTQYF; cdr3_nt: TGTGCCAGCAGGGCGGCCGGGGGTACGCAGTATTTT
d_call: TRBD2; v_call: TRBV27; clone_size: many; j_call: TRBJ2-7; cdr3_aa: CASSVSGSYEQYF; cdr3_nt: TGTGCCAGCAGTGTTAGCGGGAGTTACGAGCAGTACTTC
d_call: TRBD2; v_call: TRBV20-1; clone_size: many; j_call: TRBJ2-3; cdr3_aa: CSATRGGGDTQYF; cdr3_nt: TGCAGTGCTACTCGGGGGGGCGGGGATACGCAGTATTTT
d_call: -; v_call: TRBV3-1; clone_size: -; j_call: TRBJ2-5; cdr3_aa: CASSQELQATQETQYF; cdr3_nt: TGTGCCAGCAGCCAAGAGTTACAGGCGACGCAAGAGACCCAGTACTTC
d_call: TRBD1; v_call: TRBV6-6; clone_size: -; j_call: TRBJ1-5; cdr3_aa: CASSLDRGGGNQPQRF; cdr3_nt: TGTGCCAGCAGCCTCGACAGGGGCGGGGGCAATCAGCCCCAGCGTTTT
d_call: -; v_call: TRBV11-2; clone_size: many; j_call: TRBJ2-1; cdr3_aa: CASSFGRTNEQFF; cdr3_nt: TGTGCCAGCAGCTTCGGGCGGACCAATGAGCAGTTCTTC
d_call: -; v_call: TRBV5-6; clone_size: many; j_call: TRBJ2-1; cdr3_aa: CASITRISYNEQFF; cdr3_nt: TGTGCCAGCATAACACGAATCTCCTACAATGAGCAGTTCTTC
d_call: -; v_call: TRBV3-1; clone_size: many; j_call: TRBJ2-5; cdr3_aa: CASSQVRETQYF; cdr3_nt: TGTGCCAGCAGCCAAGTACGAGAGACCCAGTACTTC
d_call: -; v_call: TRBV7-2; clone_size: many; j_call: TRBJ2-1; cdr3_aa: CASSLVGTSHSF; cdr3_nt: TGTGCCAGCAGCTTAGTTGGGACCTCGCATTCCTTC
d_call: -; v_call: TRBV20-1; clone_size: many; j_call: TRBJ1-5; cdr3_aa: CSARGQLGRSNQPQHF; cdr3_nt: TGCAGTGCTAGAGGCCAACTGGGAAGGAGCAATCAGCCCCAGCATTTT
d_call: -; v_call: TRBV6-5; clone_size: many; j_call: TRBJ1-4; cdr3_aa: CASSSNEKLFF; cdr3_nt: TGTGCCAGCAGTTCTAATGAAAAACTGTTTTTT
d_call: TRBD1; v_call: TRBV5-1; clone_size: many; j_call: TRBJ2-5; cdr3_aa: CASSYRGEETQYF; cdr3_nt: TGCGCCAGCAGTTACAGGGGAGAAGAGACCCAGTACTTC
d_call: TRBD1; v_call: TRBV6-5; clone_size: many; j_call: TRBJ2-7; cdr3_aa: CASSYGTAYYEQYF; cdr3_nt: TGTGCCAGCAGTTACGGGACAGCCTACTACGAGCAGTACTTC
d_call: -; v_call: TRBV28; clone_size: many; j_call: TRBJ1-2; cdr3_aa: CASSVGLSYGYTF; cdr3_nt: TGTGCCAGCAGTGTTGGACTGAGCTATGGCTACACCTTC
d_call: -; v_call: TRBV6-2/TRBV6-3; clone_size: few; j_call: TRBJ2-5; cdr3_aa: CASSYSRMGTQYF; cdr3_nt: TGTGCCAGCAGTTACTCCCGGATGGGGACCCAGTACTTC
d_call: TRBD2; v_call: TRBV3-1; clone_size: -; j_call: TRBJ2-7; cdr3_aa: CASSRGSGRAGDEQYF; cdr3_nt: TGTGCCAGCAGCCGAGGGAGCGGGAGGGCCGGTGACGAGCAGTACTTC
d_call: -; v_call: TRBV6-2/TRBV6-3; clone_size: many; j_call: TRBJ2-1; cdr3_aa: CASTTSSGNEQFF; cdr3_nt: TGTGCCAGCACCACGTCCTCGGGGAATGAGCAGTTCTTC
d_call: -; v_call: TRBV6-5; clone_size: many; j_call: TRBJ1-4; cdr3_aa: CASSREGDNEKLFF; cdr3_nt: TGTGCCAGCAGTCGCGAGGGGGATAATGAAAAACTGTTTTTT
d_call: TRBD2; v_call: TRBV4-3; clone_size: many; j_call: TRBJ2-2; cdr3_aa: CASSQHTSGTNTGELFF; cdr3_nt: TGCGCCAGCAGCCAACACACTAGCGGGACAAACACCGGGGAGCTGTTTTTT
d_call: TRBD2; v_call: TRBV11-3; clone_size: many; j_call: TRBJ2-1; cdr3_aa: CASSPALAGWLNEQFF; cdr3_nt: TGTGCCAGCAGCCCGGCCCTAGCGGGATGGCTAAATGAGCAGTTCTTC
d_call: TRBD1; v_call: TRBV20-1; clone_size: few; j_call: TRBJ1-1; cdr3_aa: CSARDAGGNTEAFF; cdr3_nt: TGCAGTGCTAGAGATGCAGGGGGAAACACTGAAGCTTTCTTT
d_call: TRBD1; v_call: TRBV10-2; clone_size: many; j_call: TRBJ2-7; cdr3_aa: CASGRTGTTSEQYF; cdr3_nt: TGCGCCAGCGGACGGACAGGGACGACGAGCGAGCAGTACTTC